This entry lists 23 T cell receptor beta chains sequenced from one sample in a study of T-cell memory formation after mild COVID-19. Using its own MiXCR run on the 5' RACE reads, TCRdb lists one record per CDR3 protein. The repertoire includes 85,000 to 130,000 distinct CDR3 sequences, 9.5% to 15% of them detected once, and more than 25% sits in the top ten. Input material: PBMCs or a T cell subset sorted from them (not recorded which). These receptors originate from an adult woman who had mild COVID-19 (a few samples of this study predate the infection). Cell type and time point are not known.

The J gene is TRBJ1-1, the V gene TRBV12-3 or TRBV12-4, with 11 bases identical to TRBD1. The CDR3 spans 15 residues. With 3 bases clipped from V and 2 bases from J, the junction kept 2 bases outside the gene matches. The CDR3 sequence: CASSFRTGGNTEAFF. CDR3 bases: TGTGCCAGCAGTTTCCGGACAGGGGGCAACACTGAAGCTTTCTTT.

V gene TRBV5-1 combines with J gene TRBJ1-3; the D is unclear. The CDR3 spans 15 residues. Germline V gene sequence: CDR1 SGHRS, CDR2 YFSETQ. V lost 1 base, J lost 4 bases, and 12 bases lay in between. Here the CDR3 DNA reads TGCGCCAGCAGCTTGACCTTAGGGTCCGGAAACACCATATATTTT. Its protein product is CASSLTLGSGNTIYF.

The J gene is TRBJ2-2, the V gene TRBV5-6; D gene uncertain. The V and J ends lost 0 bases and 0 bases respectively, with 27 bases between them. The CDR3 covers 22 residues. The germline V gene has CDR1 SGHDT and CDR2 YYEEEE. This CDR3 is CASSLETARVVWSGSNTGELFF. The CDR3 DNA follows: TGTGCCAGCAGCTTGGAAACCGCCCGCGTCGTTTGGAGTGGCTCGAACACCGGGGAGCTGTTTTTT.

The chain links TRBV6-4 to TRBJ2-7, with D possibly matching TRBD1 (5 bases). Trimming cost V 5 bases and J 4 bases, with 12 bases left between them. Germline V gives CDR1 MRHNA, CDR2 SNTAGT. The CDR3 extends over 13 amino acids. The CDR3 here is CASSIITGYEQYF. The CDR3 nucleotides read TGTGCCAGCAGTATTATAACAGGTTACGAGCAGTACTTC.

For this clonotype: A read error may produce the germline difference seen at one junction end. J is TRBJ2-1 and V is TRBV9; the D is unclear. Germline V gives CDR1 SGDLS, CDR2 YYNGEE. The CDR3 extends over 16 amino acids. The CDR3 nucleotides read TGTGCCAGCAGCGGCGACACGATTCTGAACTACGATGAGCAGTTCTTC. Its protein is CASSGDTILNYDEQFF. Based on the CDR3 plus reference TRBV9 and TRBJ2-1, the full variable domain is DSGVTQTPKHLITATGQRVTLRCSPRSGDLSVYWYQQSLDQGLQFLIQYYNGEERAKGNILERFSAQQFPDLHSELNLSSLELGDSALYFCASSGDTILNYDEQFFGPGTRLTVL.

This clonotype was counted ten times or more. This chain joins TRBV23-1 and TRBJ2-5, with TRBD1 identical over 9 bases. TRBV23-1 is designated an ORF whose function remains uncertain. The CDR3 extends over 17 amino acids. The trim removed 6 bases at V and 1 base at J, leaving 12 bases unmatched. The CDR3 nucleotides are TGCGCCAGCAGCCAAGGCCCGGGACAGGGTTCCCAAGAGACCCAGTACTTC. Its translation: CASSQGPGQGSQETQYF.

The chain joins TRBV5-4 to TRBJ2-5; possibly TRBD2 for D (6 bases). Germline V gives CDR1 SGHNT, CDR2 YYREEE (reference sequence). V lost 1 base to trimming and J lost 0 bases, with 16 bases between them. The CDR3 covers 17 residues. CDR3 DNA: TGTGCCAGCAGCTTGAGGCCTAGCGACCAGTACCAAGAGACCCAGTACTTC. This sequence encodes CASSLRPSDQYQETQYF.

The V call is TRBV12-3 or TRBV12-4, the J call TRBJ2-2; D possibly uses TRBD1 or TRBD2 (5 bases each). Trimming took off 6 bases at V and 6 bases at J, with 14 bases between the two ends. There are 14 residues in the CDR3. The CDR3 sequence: CASRHALGAGELFF. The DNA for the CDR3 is TGTGCCAGCAGACACGCACTGGGGGCCGGGGAGCTGTTTTTT.

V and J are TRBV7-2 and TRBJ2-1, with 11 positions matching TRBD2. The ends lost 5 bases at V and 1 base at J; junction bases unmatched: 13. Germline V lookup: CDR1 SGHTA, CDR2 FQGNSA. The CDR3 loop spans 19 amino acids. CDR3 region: CASSDGGLAAGGSYNEQFF. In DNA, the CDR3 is TGTGCCAGCAGCGACGGGGGACTAGCGGCCGGGGGGTCCTACAATGAGCAGTTCTTC.

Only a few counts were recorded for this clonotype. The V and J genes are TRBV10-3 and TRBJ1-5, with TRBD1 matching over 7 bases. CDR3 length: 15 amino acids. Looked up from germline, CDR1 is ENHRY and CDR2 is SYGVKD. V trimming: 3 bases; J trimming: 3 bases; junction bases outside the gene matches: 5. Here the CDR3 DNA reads TGTGCCATCAGTGATCTGGACAGGAACAATCAGCCCCAGCATTTT. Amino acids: CAISDLDRNNQPQHF.

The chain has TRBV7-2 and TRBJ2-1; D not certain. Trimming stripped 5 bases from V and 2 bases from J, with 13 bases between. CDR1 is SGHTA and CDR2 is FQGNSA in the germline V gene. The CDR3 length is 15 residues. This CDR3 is CASSLLTTPYNEQFF. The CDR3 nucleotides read TGTGCCAGCAGCCTCCTCACGACCCCCTACAATGAGCAGTTCTTC.

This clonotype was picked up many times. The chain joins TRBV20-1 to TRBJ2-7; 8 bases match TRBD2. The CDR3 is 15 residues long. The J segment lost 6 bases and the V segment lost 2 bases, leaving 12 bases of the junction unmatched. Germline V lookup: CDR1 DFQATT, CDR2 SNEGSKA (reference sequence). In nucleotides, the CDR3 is TGCAGTGCTAGACTTACCGGGACTAGTTCCGTCGAGCAGTACTTC. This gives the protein CSARLTGTSSVEQYF.

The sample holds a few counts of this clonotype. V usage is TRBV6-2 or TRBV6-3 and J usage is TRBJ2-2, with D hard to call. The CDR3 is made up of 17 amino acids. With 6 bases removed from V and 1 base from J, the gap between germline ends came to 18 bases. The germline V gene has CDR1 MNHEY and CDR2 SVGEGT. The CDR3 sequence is CASSPGGLARNTGELFF. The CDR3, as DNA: TGTGCCAGCAGCCCCGGCGGCCTTGCAAGGAACACCGGGGAGCTGTTTTTT.

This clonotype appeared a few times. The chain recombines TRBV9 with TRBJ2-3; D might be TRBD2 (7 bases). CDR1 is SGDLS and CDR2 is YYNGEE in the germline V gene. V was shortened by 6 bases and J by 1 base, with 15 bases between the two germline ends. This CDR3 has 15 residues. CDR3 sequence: CASTSAGAGTDTQYF. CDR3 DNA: TGTGCCAGCACGTCCGCGGGGGCTGGCACAGATACGCAGTATTTT. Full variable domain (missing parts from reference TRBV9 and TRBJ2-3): DSGVTQTPKHLITATGQRVTLRCSPRSGDLSVYWYQQSLDQGLQFLIQYYNGEERAKGNILERFSAQQFPDLHSELNLSSLELGDSALYFCASTSAGAGTDTQYFGPGTRLTVL.

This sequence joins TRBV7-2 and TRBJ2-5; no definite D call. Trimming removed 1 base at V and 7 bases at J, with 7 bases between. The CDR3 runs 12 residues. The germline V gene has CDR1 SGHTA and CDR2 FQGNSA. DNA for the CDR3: TGTGCCAGCAGCTTAGTAACCGGGACCCAGTACTTC. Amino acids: CASSLVTGTQYF.

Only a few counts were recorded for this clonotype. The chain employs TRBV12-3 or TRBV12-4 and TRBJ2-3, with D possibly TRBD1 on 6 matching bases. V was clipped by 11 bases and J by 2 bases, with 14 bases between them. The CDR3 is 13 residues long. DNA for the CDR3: TGTGCCGCGCCACAGGGAAACACAGATACGCAGTATTTT. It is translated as CAAPQGNTDTQYF.

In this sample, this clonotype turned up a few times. CDR3 nucleotide sequence: TGTGCCAGCAGCGCCACTTCTGCAGGGGACTCCTACGAGCAGTACTTC. This sequence encodes CASSATSAGDSYEQYF. This chain links TRBV7-9 with TRBJ2-7; TRBD1 might be the D (6 bases). Germline V gene data show CDR1 as SEHNR and CDR2 as FQNEAQ (reference sequence). The length of the CDR3 is 16 residues. V lost 5 bases, J lost 0 bases, and 17 bases lay in between.

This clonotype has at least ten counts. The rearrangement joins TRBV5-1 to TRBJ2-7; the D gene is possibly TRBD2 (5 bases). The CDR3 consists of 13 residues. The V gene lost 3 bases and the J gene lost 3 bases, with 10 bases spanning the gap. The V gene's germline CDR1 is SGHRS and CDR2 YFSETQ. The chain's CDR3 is CASSSRDFYEQYF. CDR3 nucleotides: TGCGCCAGCAGCTCCCGGGATTTCTACGAGCAGTACTTC.

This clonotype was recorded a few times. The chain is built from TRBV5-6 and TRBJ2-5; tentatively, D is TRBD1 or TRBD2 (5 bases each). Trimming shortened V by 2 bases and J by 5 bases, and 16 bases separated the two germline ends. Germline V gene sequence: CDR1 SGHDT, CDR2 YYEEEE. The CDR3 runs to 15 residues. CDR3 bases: TGTGCCAGCAGCTTATTTTTGGGGGTGAGGGAGACCCAGTACTTC. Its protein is CASSLFLGVRETQYF.

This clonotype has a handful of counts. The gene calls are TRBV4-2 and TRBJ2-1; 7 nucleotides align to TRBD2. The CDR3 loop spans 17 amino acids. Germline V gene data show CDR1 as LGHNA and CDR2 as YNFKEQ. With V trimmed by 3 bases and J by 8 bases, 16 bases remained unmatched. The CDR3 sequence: CASSQPSGLTGLDEQFF. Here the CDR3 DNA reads TGTGCCAGCAGCCAGCCCTCGGGACTAACGGGCCTCGATGAGCAGTTCTTC.

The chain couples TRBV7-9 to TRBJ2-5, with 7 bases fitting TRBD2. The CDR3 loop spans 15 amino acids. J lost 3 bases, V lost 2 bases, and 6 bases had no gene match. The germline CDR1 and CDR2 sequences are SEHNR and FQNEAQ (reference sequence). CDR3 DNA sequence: TGTGCCAGCAGCTTACTTCTAGCGGATGAAGAGACCCAGTACTTC. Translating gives CASSLLLADEETQYF.

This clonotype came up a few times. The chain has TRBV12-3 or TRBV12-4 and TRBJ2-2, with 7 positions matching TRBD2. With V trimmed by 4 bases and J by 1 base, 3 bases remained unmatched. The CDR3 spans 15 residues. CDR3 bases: TGTGCCAGCAGTTGGAGCGGGGTGAACACCGGGGAGCTGTTTTTT. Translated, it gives CASSWSGVNTGELFF.

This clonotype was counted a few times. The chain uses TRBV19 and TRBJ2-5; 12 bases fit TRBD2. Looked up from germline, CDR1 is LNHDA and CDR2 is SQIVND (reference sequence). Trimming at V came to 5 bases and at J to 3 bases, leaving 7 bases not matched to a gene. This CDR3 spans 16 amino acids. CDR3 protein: CASSPGLAGWEETQYF. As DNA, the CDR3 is TGTGCCAGTAGTCCCGGACTAGCGGGGTGGGAAGAGACCCAGTACTTC.